The 18 T cell receptor beta chains reported below all come from one sample, sequenced in a study of blood T cell repertoires in COVID-19. Profiling relied on immunoSEQ multiplex PCR, and the TCRdb table lists in-frame clones only, not all of them. The repertoire has 240,000 or so clones, approximately 83% of them found once; the top ten carry approximately 10%. Sequencing used peripheral blood. The receptors derive from a woman older than 75 with acute or convalescent COVID-19.

The chain is built from TRBV5-1 and TRBJ1-1; D is unclear. Germline CDR1 and CDR2: SGHRS and YFSETQ. V lost 3 bases and J 11 bases, leaving 20 bases between the germline ends. The CDR3 loop spans 14 amino acids. The CDR3 region is CASSSVQVSGTAFF. The CDR3 DNA follows: TGCGCCAGCAGCTCCGTGCAGGTCTCTGGCACGGCTTTCTTT.

The chain carries TRBV5-1 and TRBJ2-3; 12 positions match TRBD2. Trimming removed 0 bases from V and 2 bases from J; junction bases left unmatched: 7. Per germline, CDR1 SGHRS and CDR2 YFSETQ. The CDR3 covers 18 residues. The CDR3 sequence: CASSLARTSGEFTDTQYF. DNA of the CDR3: TGCGCCAGCAGCTTGGCGAGGACTAGCGGGGAGTTCACAGATACGCAGTATTTT.

The J gene is TRBJ2-1, the V gene TRBV3-1 (or the pseudogene TRBV3-2), with TRBD2 identical over 13 bases. Germline lookup yields CDR1 LGHDT and CDR2 YNNKEL (reference sequence). Trimming at V came to 2 bases and at J to 9 bases, leaving 7 bases not matched to a gene. The CDR3 has 16 amino acids. The CDR3 sequence is CASSQLGLAGWGEQFF. The CDR3 DNA reads as TGTGCCAGCAGCCAATTGGGACTAGCGGGGTGGGGTGAGCAGTTCTTC.

This clone is a singleton in its sample. This chain links TRBV29-1 with TRBJ1-2; D is unclear. Germline lookup yields CDR1 SQVTM and CDR2 ANQGSEA. Trimming pared 2 bases from V and 2 bases from J, leaving 9 bases between. CDR3 length: 13 amino acids. DNA for the CDR3: TGCAGCGTTGAAATGTCCCCGAACTATGGCTACACCTTC. It encodes CSVEMSPNYGYTF.

The chain couples TRBV27 to TRBJ2-3, with D possibly matching TRBD1 (6 bases). V was cut by 6 bases and J by 1 base, with 14 bases left in between. From germline, CDR1 is MNHEY and CDR2 SMNVEV (reference sequence). This CDR3 contains 15 residues. CDR3 region: CASSRQVKGTDTQYF. CDR3 in DNA: TGTGCCAGCAGCCGACAGGTCAAGGGCACAGATACGCAGTATTTT.

This clone has just one count. The rearrangement links TRBV6-1 to TRBJ1-2, with 7 nucleotides matching TRBD1. Germline V CDR1 and CDR2: MNHNS, SASEGT. V was clipped by 0 bases and J by 8 bases; unmatched bases: 6. CDR3 size: 14 residues. The CDR3 DNA sequence: TGTGCCAGCAGTGAAGCGCTAGGGACAGTCGGCTACACCTTC. It codes for CASSEALGTVGYTF.

The gene calls are TRBV14 and TRBJ1-2; TRBD1 aligns across 7 bases. The CDR3 spans 14 residues. The germline gives CDR1 SGHDN, CDR2 FVKESK. With 3 bases clipped from V and 2 bases from J, the junction kept 3 bases outside the gene matches. This CDR3 is CASSQGQRNYGYTF. In nucleotides, the CDR3 is TGTGCCAGCAGCCAGGGACAGCGGAACTATGGCTACACCTTC.

The chain recombines TRBV3-1 (or the pseudogene TRBV3-2) with TRBJ1-6, with TRBD1 matching over 9 bases. After removal of 3 bases from V and 6 bases from J, the junction contained 3 bases not matched to a gene. The CDR3 runs 15 residues. Germline V gene data show CDR1 as LGHDT and CDR2 as YNNKEL (reference sequence). CDR3 amino acids: CASSQPDRGNSPLHF. CDR3 DNA sequence: TGTGCCAGCAGCCAGCCGGACAGGGGTAATTCACCCCTCCACTTT.

The V call is TRBV10-1, the J call TRBJ1-5; TRBD1 aligns across 7 bases. V trimming: 7 bases; J trimming: 0 bases; junction bases outside the gene matches: 6. CDR1 is WNHNN and CDR2 is SYGVQD in the germline V gene (reference sequence). The CDR3 runs to 15 residues. The CDR3 sequence: CASIRQGYSNQPQHF. DNA of the CDR3: TGCGCCAGCATAAGACAGGGCTATAGCAATCAGCCCCAGCATTTT.

This chain links TRBV3-1 (or the pseudogene TRBV3-2) with TRBJ1-3, with 7 bases identical to TRBD1. With 1 base clipped from V and 0 bases from J, the junction kept 9 bases outside the gene matches. The CDR3 runs to 18 residues. From germline, CDR1 is LGHDT and CDR2 YNNKEL (reference sequence). CDR3 residues: CASSQGTGTAISGNTIYF. CDR3 in DNA: TGTGCCAGCAGCCAAGGGACGGGGACAGCTATCTCTGGAAACACCATATATTTT.

CDR3 nucleotides: TGTGCCAGCAGTCAACAGGGGGGCTATGGCTACACCTTC. Its protein product is CASSQQGGYGYTF. The V call is TRBV6-6, the J call TRBJ1-2, with TRBD1 identical over 8 bases. Germline V gene sequence: CDR1 MNHNY, CDR2 SVGAGI (reference sequence). The CDR3 sequence is 13 residues long. The J segment lost 4 bases and the V segment lost 5 bases, leaving 3 bases of the junction unmatched.

This clone came up once. The gene calls are TRBV7-3 and TRBJ2-1; tentatively, D is TRBD2 (7 bases). Germline V CDR1 and CDR2: SGHTA, FQGTGA. Trimming removed 5 bases from V and 7 bases from J, with 21 bases in between. The CDR3 covers 16 residues. CDR3: CASSNAGGAGRNEQFF. CDR3 coding DNA: TGTGCCAGCAGCAACGCTGGGGGGGCCGGTAGAAATGAGCAGTTCTTC.

J is TRBJ2-7 and V is TRBV5-1, with D tentatively TRBD2 (6 bases). Germline V CDR1 and CDR2: SGHRS, YFSETQ. Trimming shortened V by 5 bases and J by 3 bases, and 15 bases separated the two germline ends. CDR3 length: 14 amino acids. The CDR3 is CASRDTGLFYEQYF. The CDR3 DNA sequence: TGCGCCAGCAGGGATACGGGACTTTTCTACGAGCAGTACTTC.

The CDR3 protein is CASSVGGSNQPQHF. The CDR3 DNA reads TGTGCCAGCAGCGTAGGGGGAAGCAATCAGCCCCAGCATTTT. This chain links TRBV14 with TRBJ1-5, with D perhaps matching TRBD1 (6 bases). V gave up 5 bases and J gave up 1 base, with 9 bases separating them. This CDR3 region has 14 residues. Looked up from germline, CDR1 is SGHDN and CDR2 is FVKESK.

The CDR3 DNA follows: TGTGCCACCAGCAGAGATGAATACGGCTCTGGAAACACCATATATTTT. This translates into CATSRDEYGSGNTIYF. The rearrangement uses TRBV15 and TRBJ1-3, with D unclear. CDR1 is LNHNV, CDR2 YYDKDF, per germline (reference sequence). Trimming shortened V by 0 bases and J by 0 bases, and 9 bases separated the two germline ends. The CDR3 totals 16 residues.

This chain links TRBV3-1 (or the pseudogene TRBV3-2) with TRBJ2-7, with 7 bases lining up with TRBD1. J was trimmed by 2 bases and V by 4 bases; bases with no gene match: 5. Germline-derived CDR1 and CDR2 are LGHDT and YNNKEL (reference sequence). CDR3 size: 14 residues. This CDR3 reads CASSPRDSTYEQYF. For the CDR3, the DNA is TGTGCCAGCAGCCCCAGGGACAGCACCTACGAGCAGTACTTC.

This sequence joins TRBV5-1 and TRBJ1-6; maybe TRBD1 (6 bases). The CDR3 is made up of 15 amino acids. V was cut by 2 bases and J by 7 bases, with 13 bases left in between. Germline CDR1 and CDR2: SGHRS and YFSETQ. CDR3 amino acids: CASSFEGERNSPLHF. The CDR3 DNA reads as TGCGCCAGCAGCTTTGAGGGGGAGCGAAATTCACCCCTCCACTTT.

The chain has TRBV7-3 and TRBJ1-1; D might be TRBD1 (6 bases). Trimming pared 4 bases from V and 1 base from J, leaving 10 bases between. The germline V gene encodes CDR1 SGHTA and CDR2 FQGTGA. There are 14 residues in the CDR3. CDR3 in DNA: TGTGCCAGCAGCTCGGGACACCCGAACACTGAAGCTTTCTTT. Encoded protein: CASSSGHPNTEAFF.